This T cell receptor beta chain appears in the sequencing data of a study of cytomegalovirus exposure and HLA in healthy donors. Primers included in the PCR were 60 Vbeta and 13 Jbeta primers. Method: immunoSEQ multiplex PCR; TCRdb's copy keeps in-frame clones and lacks some. The repertoire has a few hundred thousand clones, 75% to 90% of them found once; the top ten carry about 0.28%. CDR3 length: 14 amino acids. Trimming pared 5 bases from V and 4 bases from J, leaving 11 bases between. CDR1 and CDR2 (germline): LNHDA, SQIVND (reference sequence). This TCR was recovered from a girl aged 2 to 9 in good health and CMV-seronegative. V usage is TRBV19 and J usage is TRBJ1-4, with D perhaps TRBD1 (6 bases). Sequenced sample: PBMCs. The CDR3 DNA is TGTGCCAGTAGTCTCGGCAGGGGTAATGAAAAACTGTTTTTT. Its translation: CASSLGRGNEKLFF.